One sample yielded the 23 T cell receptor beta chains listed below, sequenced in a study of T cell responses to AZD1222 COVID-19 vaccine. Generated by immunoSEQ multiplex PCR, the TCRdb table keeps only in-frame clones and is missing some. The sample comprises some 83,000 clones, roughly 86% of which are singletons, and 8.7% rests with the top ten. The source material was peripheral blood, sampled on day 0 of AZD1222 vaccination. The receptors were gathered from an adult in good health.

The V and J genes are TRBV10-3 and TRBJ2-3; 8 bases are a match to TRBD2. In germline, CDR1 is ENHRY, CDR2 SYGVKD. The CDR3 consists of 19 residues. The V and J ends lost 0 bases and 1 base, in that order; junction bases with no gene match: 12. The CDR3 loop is CAISESGPSGGKRTDTQYF. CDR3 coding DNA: TGTGCCATCAGTGAGTCGGGACCGAGCGGGGGCAAACGCACAGATACGCAGTATTTT.

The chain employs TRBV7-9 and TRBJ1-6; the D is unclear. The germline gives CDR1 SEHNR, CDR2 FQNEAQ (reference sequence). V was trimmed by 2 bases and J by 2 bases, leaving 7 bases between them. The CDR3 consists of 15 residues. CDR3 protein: CASSLSGTYNSPLHF. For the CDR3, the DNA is TGTGCCAGCAGCTTAAGCGGTACCTATAATTCACCCCTCCACTTT.

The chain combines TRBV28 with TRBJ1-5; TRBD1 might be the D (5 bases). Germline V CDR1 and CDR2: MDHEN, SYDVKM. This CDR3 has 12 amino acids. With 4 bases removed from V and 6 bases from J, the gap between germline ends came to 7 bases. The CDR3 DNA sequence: TGTGCCAGCAGTTCGGGGGTTCAGCCCCAGCATTTT. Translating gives CASSSGVQPQHF.

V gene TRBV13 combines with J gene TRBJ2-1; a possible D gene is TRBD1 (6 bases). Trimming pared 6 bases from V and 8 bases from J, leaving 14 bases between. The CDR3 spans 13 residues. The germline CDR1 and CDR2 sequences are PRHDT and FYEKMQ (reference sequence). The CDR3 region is CASSSFDRYEQFF. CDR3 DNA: TGTGCCAGCAGTTCCTTCGACAGGTATGAGCAGTTCTTC.

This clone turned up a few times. CDR3: CATSDLTRSGGYTF. For the CDR3, the DNA is TGTGCCACCAGTGATTTAACGAGGTCAGGTGGCTACACCTTC. The chain links TRBV24-1 to TRBJ1-2; D is uncertain. The CDR3 is 14 residues long. V was pared by 1 base and J by 7 bases, with 12 bases between. CDR1 KGHDR and CDR2 SFDVKD come from the germline V gene.

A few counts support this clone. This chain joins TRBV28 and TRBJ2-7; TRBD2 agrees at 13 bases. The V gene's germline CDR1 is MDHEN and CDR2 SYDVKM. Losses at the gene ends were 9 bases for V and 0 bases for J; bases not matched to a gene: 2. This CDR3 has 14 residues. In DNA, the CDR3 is TGTGCCAGTAGGACTAGCGGGAGCTCCTACGAGCAGTACTTC. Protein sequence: CASRTSGSSYEQYF.

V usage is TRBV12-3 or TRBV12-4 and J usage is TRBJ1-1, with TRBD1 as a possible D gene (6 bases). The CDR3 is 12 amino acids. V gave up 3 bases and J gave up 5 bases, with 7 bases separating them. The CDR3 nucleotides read TGTGCCAGCAGTTTCAGGGGAACTGAAGCTTTCTTT. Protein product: CASSFRGTEAFF.

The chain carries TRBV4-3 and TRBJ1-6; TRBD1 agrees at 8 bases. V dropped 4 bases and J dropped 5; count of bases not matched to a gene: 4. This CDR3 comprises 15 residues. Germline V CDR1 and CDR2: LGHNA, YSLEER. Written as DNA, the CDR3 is TGCGCCAGCAGCCTCGGACAGGGAGATAATTCACCCCTCCACTTT. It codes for CASSLGQGDNSPLHF.

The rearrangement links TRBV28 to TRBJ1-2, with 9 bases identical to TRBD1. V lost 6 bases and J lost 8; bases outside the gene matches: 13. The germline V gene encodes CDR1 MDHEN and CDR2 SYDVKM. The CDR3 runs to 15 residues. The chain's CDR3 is CASRNTGGTGSGYTF. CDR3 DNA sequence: TGTGCCAGCAGAAATACCGGCGGGACAGGGTCGGGCTACACCTTC.

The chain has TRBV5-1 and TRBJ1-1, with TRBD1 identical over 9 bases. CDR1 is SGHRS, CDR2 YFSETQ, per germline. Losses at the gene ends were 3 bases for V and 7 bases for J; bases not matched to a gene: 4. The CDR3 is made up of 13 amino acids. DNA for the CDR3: TGCGCCAGCAGCTCGAGGACAGGGGTTGAAGCTTTCTTT. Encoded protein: CASSSRTGVEAFF.

Written as DNA, the CDR3 is TGTGCCATCAGTGTGGGACAGGTGAGGACTGAAGCTTTCTTT. Its translation is CAISVGQVRTEAFF. The chain carries TRBV10-3 and TRBJ1-1; 8 bases fit TRBD1. CDR3 length equals 14 residues. CDR1 ENHRY and CDR2 SYGVKD come from the germline V gene. Trimming took 4 bases from V and 5 from J; bases not matched to a gene: 6.

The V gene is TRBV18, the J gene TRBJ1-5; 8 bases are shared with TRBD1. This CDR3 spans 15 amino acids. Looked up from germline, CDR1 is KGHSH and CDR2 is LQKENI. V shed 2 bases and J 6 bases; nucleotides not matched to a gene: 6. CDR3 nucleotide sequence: TGTGCCAGCTCACCATCGGGACAGGAAGGTCAGCCCCAGCATTTT. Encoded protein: CASSPSGQEGQPQHF.

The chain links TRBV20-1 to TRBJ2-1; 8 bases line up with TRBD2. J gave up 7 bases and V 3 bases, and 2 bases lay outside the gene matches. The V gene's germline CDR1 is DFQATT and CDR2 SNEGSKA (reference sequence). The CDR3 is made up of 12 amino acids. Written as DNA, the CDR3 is TGCAGTGCTAGTAGCGGGAATAATGAGCAGTTCTTC. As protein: CSASSGNNEQFF.

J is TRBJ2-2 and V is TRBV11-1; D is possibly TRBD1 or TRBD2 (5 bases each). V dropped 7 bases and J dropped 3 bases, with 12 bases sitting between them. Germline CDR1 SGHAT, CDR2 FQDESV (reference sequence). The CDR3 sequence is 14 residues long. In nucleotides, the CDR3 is TGTGCCAGCAACCGGGACCGATACACCGGGGAGCTGTTTTTT. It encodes CASNRDRYTGELFF.

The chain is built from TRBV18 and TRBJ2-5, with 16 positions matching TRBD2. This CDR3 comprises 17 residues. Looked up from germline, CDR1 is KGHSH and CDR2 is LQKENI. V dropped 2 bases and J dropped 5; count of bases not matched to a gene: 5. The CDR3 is CASSPGTSGRARETQYF. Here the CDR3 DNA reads TGTGCCAGCTCACCAGGGACTAGCGGGAGGGCCCGGGAGACCCAGTACTTC.

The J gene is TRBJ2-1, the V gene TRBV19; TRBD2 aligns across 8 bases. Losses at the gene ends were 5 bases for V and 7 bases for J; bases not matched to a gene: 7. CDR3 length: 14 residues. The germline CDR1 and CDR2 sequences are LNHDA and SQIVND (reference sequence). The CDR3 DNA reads TGTGCCAGTAGTTTAGCGGGAAGTTGGAATGAGCAGTTCTTC. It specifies CASSLAGSWNEQFF.

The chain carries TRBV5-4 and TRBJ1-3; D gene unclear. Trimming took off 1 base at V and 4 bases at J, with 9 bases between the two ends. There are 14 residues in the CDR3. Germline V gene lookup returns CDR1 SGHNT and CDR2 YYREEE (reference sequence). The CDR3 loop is CASSLIGSGNTIYF. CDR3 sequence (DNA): TGTGCCAGCAGCTTGATAGGGTCCGGAAACACCATATATTTT.

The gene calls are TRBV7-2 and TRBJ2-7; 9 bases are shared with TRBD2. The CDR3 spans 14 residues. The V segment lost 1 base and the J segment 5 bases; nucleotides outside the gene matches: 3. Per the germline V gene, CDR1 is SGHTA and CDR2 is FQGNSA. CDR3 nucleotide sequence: TGTGCCAGCAGCTTAGATAGCGGGAGCAACGAGCAGTACTTC. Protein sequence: CASSLDSGSNEQYF. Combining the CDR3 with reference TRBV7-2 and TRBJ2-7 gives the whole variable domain GAGVSQSPSNKVTEKGKDVELRCDPISGHTALYWYRQSLGQGLEFLIYFQGNSAPDKSGLPSDRFSAERTGGSVSTLTIQRTQQEDSAVYLCASSLDSGSNEQYFGPGTRLTVT.

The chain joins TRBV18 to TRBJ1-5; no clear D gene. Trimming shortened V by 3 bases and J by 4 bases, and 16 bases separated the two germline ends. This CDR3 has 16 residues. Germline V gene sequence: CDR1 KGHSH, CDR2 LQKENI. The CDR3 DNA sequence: TGTGCCAGCTCACCTTTCTCACCCGAAGGGAATCAGCCCCAGCATTTT. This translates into CASSPFSPEGNQPQHF.

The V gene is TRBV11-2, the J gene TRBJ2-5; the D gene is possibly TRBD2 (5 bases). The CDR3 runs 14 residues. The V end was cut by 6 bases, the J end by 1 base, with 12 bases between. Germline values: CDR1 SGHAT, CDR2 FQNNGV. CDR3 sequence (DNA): TGTGCCAGCAGTCTTGGACTCCCCCAAGAGACCCAGTACTTC. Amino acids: CASSLGLPQETQYF. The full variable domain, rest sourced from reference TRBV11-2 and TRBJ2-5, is EAGVAQSPRYKIIEKRQSVAFWCNPISGHATLYWYQQILGQGPKLLIQFQNNGVVDDSQLPKDRFSAERLKGVDSTLKIQPAKLEDSAVYLCASSLGLPQETQYFGPGTRLLVL.

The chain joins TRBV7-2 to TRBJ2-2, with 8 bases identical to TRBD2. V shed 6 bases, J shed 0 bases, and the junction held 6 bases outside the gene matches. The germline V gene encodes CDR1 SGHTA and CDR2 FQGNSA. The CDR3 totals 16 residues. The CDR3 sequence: CASRRGGLSNTGELFF. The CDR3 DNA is TGTGCCAGCAGACGGGGGGGACTATCGAACACCGGGGAGCTGTTTTTT.

The CDR3 sequence: CASSLGPVGSNQPQHF. The CDR3 nucleotides are TGCGCCAGCAGCTTGGGGCCAGTAGGCAGCAATCAGCCCCAGCATTTT. The chain recombines TRBV5-1 with TRBJ1-5; D not certain. Germline CDR1 SGHRS, CDR2 YFSETQ. The V end was cut by 0 bases, the J end by 1 base, with 11 bases between. The CDR3 totals 16 residues.

CDR3: CASSQIAGGNTGELFF. In nucleotides, the CDR3 is TGTGCCAGCAGCCAGATAGCGGGGGGAAACACCGGGGAGCTGTTTTTT. This chain joins TRBV5-4 and TRBJ2-2, with 10 bases lining up with TRBD2. V was pared by 4 bases and J by 2 bases, with 5 bases of the junction left unmatched. CDR1 is SGHNT, CDR2 YYREEE, per germline (reference sequence). The CDR3 contains 16 residues.